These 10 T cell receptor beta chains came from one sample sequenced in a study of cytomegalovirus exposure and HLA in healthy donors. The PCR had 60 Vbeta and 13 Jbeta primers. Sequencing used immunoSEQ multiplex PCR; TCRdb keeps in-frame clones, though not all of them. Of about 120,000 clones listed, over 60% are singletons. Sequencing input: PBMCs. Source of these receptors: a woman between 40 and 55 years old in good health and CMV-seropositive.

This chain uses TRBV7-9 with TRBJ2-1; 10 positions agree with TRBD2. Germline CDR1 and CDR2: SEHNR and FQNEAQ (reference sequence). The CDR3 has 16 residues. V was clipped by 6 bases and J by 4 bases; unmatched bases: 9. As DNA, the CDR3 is TGTGCCAGCAGACCCGGACTAGCGGAACCTTACAATGAGCAGTTCTTC. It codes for CASRPGLAEPYNEQFF.

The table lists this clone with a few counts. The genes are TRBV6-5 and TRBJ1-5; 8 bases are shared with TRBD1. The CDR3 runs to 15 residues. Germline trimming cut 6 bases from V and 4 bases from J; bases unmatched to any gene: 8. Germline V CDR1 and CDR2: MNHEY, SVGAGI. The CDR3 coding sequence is TGTGCCAGCAGAGAGACAGGGGCCGTAAATCAGCCCCAGCATTTT. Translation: CASRETGAVNQPQHF.

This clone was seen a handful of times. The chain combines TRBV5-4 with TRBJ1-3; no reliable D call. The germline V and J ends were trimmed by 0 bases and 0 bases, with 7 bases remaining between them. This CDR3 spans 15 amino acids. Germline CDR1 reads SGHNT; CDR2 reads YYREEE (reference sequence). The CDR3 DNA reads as TGTGCCAGCAGCTTGGCAGCGAGCTCTGGAAACACCATATATTTT. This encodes CASSLAASSGNTIYF.

This CDR3 is CASSYSFSSAYEQYF. In nucleotides, the CDR3 is TGTGCCAGCAGTTACTCGTTCAGTTCCGCCTACGAGCAGTACTTC. The V gene is TRBV6-5, the J gene TRBJ2-7; D gene uncertain. V was clipped by 0 bases and J by 2 bases, with 11 bases between them. The CDR3 is made up of 15 amino acids. Germline V lookup: CDR1 MNHEY, CDR2 SVGAGI.

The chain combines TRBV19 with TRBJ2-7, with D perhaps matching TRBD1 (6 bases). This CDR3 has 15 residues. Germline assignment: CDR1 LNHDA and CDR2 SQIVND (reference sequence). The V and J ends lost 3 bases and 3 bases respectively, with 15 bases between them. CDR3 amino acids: CASSISGTRSYEQYF. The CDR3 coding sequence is TGTGCCAGTAGTATTTCCGGGACACGGAGCTACGAGCAGTACTTC.

CDR3 region: CASSQEQSGTEAFF. In DNA form, the CDR3 reads TGTGCCAGCAGCCAAGAGCAATCCGGCACTGAAGCTTTCTTT. The J gene is TRBJ1-1, the V gene TRBV14; unclear D gene. Germline-derived CDR1 and CDR2 are SGHDN and FVKESK. The CDR3 loop spans 14 amino acids. Deletions cut 0 bases from V and 4 bases from J, with 9 bases between.

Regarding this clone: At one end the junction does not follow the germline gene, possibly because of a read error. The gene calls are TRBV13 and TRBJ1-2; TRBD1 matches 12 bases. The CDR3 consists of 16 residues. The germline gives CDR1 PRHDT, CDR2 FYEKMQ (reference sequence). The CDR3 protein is CASSLGQGAISYGHTF. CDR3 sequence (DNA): TGTGCCAGCAGCTTGGGACAGGGGGCCATCTCCTATGGCCACACCTTC.

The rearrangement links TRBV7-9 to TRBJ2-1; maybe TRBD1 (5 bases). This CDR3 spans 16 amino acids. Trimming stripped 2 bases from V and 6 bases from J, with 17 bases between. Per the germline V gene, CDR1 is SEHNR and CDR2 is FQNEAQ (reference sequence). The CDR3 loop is CASSLLGQTSRNEQFF. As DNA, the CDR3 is TGTGCCAGCAGCTTACTGGGGCAAACCTCCCGCAATGAGCAGTTCTTC.

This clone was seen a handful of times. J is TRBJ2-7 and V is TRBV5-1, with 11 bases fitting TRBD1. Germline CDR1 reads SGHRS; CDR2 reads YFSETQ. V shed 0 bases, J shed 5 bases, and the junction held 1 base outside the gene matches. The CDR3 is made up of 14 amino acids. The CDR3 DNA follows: TGCGCCAGCAGCTTGGGGACAGGGGGCAACGAGCAGTACTTC. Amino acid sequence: CASSLGTGGNEQYF.

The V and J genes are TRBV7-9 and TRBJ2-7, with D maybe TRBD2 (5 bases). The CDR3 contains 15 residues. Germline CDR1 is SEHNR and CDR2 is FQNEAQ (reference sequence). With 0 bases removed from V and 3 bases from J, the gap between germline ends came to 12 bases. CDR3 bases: TGTGCCAGCAGCTTAGCGAGGGCCGGTGACTACGAGCAGTACTTC. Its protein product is CASSLARAGDYEQYF.